This TCR beta chain was sequenced for a study of cytomegalovirus exposure and HLA in healthy donors (dated 2017 in TCRdb). For the study in its entirety: According to an earlier analysis of a few hundred of the donors, about 190 million T cells yielded 117 million unique TCR beta sequences and approximately 280 Gb of sequence data. Roughly 320 gigabases of sequencing data and 91 million or so unique TCR sequences made up an early release that covered approximately 700 HLA-typed donors. The genetic ancestry cluster associated with self-reported Caucasian donors included around 76% of the roughly 400 genotyped donors. The study aimed to test whether cataloging public T cell receptors could reveal signatures of past pathogen exposure. The study used immunosequencing to profile the T cell repertoires of 666 subjects and linked those repertoires to cytomegalovirus serostatus. Along with the approximately 650-subject first cohort, a separate validation cohort of over 90 different subjects was used. High-throughput TCR immunosequencing, statistical association of individual TCRs with disease status, and machine learning were combined to predict cytomegalovirus infection status. To study patterns of TCR occurrence, a later analysis re-analyzed previously published TCR beta repertoires from around 700 donors and added high-resolution HLA genotyping. Rather than using new phenotypic data, the later analysis identified candidate immune exposures from TCR beta sequences and from how often those sequences occurred across donors. An earlier analysis of 587 of the donors applied high-throughput TCR beta sequencing to assess whether each TCR beta V gene segment acted as functional or pseudogenic. Donor age, sex, ethnicity and CMV serostatus were compiled together with the repertoire data. A later genetic analysis took genome-wide SNP genotypes for 398 of the 666 donors and used that subset as a discovery cohort. All discovery cohort repertoires had been generated on a single sequencing platform. HLA typing covered class I and class II loci at four-digit resolution. Typing coverage varied by locus: roughly 620-630 donors for A, B, C, DRB1 and DQB1; roughly 520 for DQA1; some 610 for DPA1; approximately 450 for DPB1. Roughly 5 DR-DQ haplotypes were handled as single units for association and clustering, since linkage in the cohort was strong. Across 300 to 400 genotyped donors of the cohort, an average of approximately 200,000 unique TCR beta nucleotide sequences per donor were sequenced, and around 19% of those sequences were non-productive.

The cohort was made up of 500 to 800 healthy bone marrow donors. At the time of sampling, all cohort members were nominally healthy, though unrecorded immune exposures were likely present. The donor was CMV seronegative and belonged to the group of more than 300 seronegative cohort members. Every donor gave a peripheral blood sample, and the peripheral blood mononuclear cells from that sample were used for TCR beta sequencing. The Qiagen DNeasy Blood Extraction Kit was used to extract genomic DNA from the blood cell samples. Taken from cysteine to phenylalanine, the CDR3 has 14 residues. Only CDR3 DNA is held: 42 bases, read in frame from base 1. Relative to germline, V is 4 bases shorter and J is 3 bases shorter, with 13 bases between their ends. Per the germline V gene, LGHNA is the CDR1 and YSLEER is the CDR2. Library preparation employed the immunoSEQ multiplex PCR assay. For the multiplex PCR, a mixture combining 60 forward primers for TCR Vbeta segments and 13 reverse primers for TCR Jbeta segments was used. A multiplex PCR assay on genomic DNA amplified the CDR3 region of rearranged TCR beta genes. Amplified TCR beta libraries were sequenced as 87-base-pair reads on the Illumina HiSeq System. On the study's bioinformatics: A later analysis counted some 74 million unique TCR beta chains across the 550 to 750 repertoires, and 10 million to 12 million of these chains were shared by at least two donors. To remove PCR and sequencing errors, raw reads were error-corrected and collapsed into unique sequences using a nearest-neighbor algorithm that merged closely related sequences. Alignment of CDR3 sequences to IMGT reference sequences was used to assign V, D and J gene segments. For a sequence to be retained, a match of at least six nucleotides was required to both a V gene segment and a J gene segment. Rearrangements were classified as productive when the CDR3 lacked stop codons and remained in frame with V and J, and all other rearrangements were classified as non-productive. Following IMGT convention, CDR3 was defined as the stretch from the second conserved V-encoded cysteine to the conserved J-encoded phenylalanine. Sequences without an unambiguous match to a single V gene segment were excluded from the earlier analysis of 500 to 700 of the donors. In an earlier analysis of 587 of the donors, V segments were called functional above 56.7% productive rearrangements and were called segregating when the between-donor standard deviation exceeded 5%. A statistical classification framework was developed to diagnose cytomegalovirus status using the catalog of TCR beta chain sequences. V and J gene assignment, in a later analysis, came from comparing TCR nucleotide sequences with IMGT/GENE-DB human TR gene sequences. A later analysis assigned CDR3 sequences and most-parsimonious VDJ recombination scenarios with the TCRdist pipeline. In a later analysis, every TCR beta chain was defined by the combination of its CDR3 amino acid sequence and its V-gene family, and reads without a unique V-gene family were dropped. In a later analysis, some 600 highly shared, low-generation-probability nucleotide sequences were removed to address suspected cross-contamination and a sequencing artifact. For each public chain, a later analysis derived a clonal expansion index from normalized ranks of inferred template counts within each repertoire. In a later analysis, generation probabilities were computed with a VDJ recombination model fitted to out-of-frame rearrangements, and the resulting probabilities were checked against IGoR. In a later analysis, hypergeometric tests were used to score TCR-TCR, TCR-HLA and TCR-CMV co-occurrence, with a repertoire-size bias correction applied to TCR pairs. A later analysis estimated false discovery rates by permuting HLA or CMV assignments 20 times. In a later analysis, co-occurring TCRs were grouped with DBSCAN, and TCRdist sequence similarity was added when clustering was performed within HLA-allele-positive subsets. Repertoires with fewer than 30,000 or more than 120,000 public chains, plus five repertoires with anomalous nucleotide sharing, were excluded from co-occurrence clustering. Not all clones reach the TCRdb copy of this immuneACCESS table, which keeps in-frame sequences only. Checked studies attribute under half of the gap to unresolved V genes and leave the rest unexplained. The V and J calls and clone size were taken over from that table, and D and trimming were inferred from the DNA. The sample yields around 140,000 clones; 65% to 85% were counted once. The top ten clones comprise 3.9% of the sample.

Paper-wide results and their limitations: A later genetic analysis reported fewer N-insertions in productive TCRs among donors in an Asian-associated ancestry cluster than the approximately 700-donor mean. Three of the identified cytomegalovirus-associated TCR beta chains were confirmed in vitro to be specific for cytomegalovirus antigens. According to a later analysis, TCR association rates differed among HLA loci, with DRB1 alleles showing the most associated TCRs and HLA-C alleles showing the fewest. Compared with equally common non-associated chains, HLA-associated TCR beta chains in a later analysis were more clonally expanded and had lower generation probabilities. In a later analysis, 16,951 TCR beta sequences were associated with specific HLA alleles at a false discovery rate of 0.05. Some IMGT-functional V segments, including TRBV6-2 and TRBV6-3, could not be distinguished by the 87-base-pair reads and were therefore excluded. When HLA alleles, especially DR and DQ, strongly co-occurred, TCR associations were difficult to assign to individual alleles. Immune exposure information for the cohort was limited to CMV serostatus. A further reported finding was that TCR beta sequences accurately predicted the HLA-A and HLA-B alleles for most subjects in the first cohort. Cytomegalovirus status was reported to be diagnosed by the classifier with high specificity and sensitivity in both the original and validation cohorts. HLA typing was unavailable for some donors at each locus, so association tests used only the typed subset. An association between a missense DCLRE1C variant and V-gene and J-gene trimming of TCR beta chains was found in a later genetic analysis and replicated in an independent cohort. Broadly in line with IMGT annotations, most TCR beta V segments showed up in productive rearrangements about 87% or about 30% of the time in an earlier analysis of 450 to 600 of the donors. In a later analysis, most CMV-associated TCR beta chains were found to appear HLA-restricted, with HLA associations seemingly driven largely by CMV exposure. In a later analysis, several top co-occurrence clusters were reported to appear linked to parvovirus B19, influenza, CMV and Epstein-Barr virus. Sequencing depth was assumed to be roughly uniform across donors in the presence/absence analyses, though that assumption may not hold. Across donors, most TCR sequences were observed very rarely, whereas some public TCRs were present in many individuals. Over 15 rarely observed V segments, including chromosome 9 orphons, were excluded from the earlier analysis of almost 600 of the donors because counts were too low. In this cohort, only TCR beta chains were sequenced, and detectable features were limited by the absence of alpha or paired-chain data. A group of highly shared sequence variants was considered likely to be a technical artifact of the sequencing pipeline. The study listed approximately 160 TCR beta chains as associated with cytomegalovirus. Linkage disequilibrium might explain the correlated functional status among segregating V segments, but an unknown experimental factor could not be ruled out. According to the authors, the approach could potentially be generalized to other disease states and immunological phenotypes.

Note on this clone: Its antigen remains unidentified. No quality values exist for individual bases; no much larger clone is one base distant.

The receptor was derived from a male donor in good health and CMV-seronegative. The V and J genes are TRBV4-3 and TRBJ2-7; tentative D gene TRBD1, with 5 bases matching. Sequenced material: PBMCs. The nucleotide sequence is given as TGCGCCAGCAGCCCCCAAACAGGCTACTACGAGCAGTACTTC. The resulting protein is CASSPQTGYYEQYF.